The 5 T cell receptor beta chains in this list originate from one sample, sequenced in a study of T cell repertoires in cytomegalovirus infection (dated by TCRdb to the late 2010s). The sample's treatment or condition, from its label and the paper: in vitro stimulation with specific CMV peptide epitopes to enrich CMV-specific T cells. TCRdb names Illumina HiSeq 1500 as the instrument used. TCRdb reprocessed the public reads (quality trimming at Q25 with fastp, clone calling with MiXCR) and kept in-frame beta chains. Rows merge per CDR3 protein into single entries with the most common DNA and genes. Within this sample are around 710,000 distinct CDR3 sequences, with about 27% of them counted one time only. Around 13% of the sample is in the top ten clones. Their specific antigens are unknown. This specimen was cultured CD8+ T cells from PBMCs, taken from culture after CMV antigen stimulation. The receptors shown here come from a human donor in good health (CMV status not recorded). Some clones in this sample may be carry-over from other donors' samples.

This clonotype was detected ten times or more. The germline gene is not matched at one end of the junction; a read error may be the cause. J is TRBJ1-1 and V is TRBV27; 7 nucleotides agree with TRBD1. Germline V gene data show CDR1 as MNHEY and CDR2 as SMNVEV (reference sequence). CDR3 length: 15 residues. The CDR3 bases are TGTGCCAGCAGCTTATCCAGGGGGGGGAACACTGAAGCTTTCTTT. Protein product: CASSLSRGGNTEAFF.

This clonotype came up a few times. V is TRBV12-3 or TRBV12-4 and J is TRBJ1-1, with D possibly TRBD1 on 5 matching bases. This CDR3 spans 17 amino acids. Trimming stripped 3 bases from V and 4 bases from J, with 21 bases between. This CDR3 is CASSFSHSGRPSTEAFF. The CDR3 DNA follows: TGTGCCAGCAGTTTCAGCCACTCAGGGAGGCCCAGCACTGAAGCTTTCTTT.

The V call is TRBV7-8, the J call TRBJ1-5; D ambiguous. V lost 6 bases, J lost 3 bases, and 12 bases lay in between. The germline V gene encodes CDR1 SGHVS and CDR2 FQNEAQ. This CDR3 region has 14 residues. This chain's CDR3 is CASRPPDLNQPQHF. CDR3 coding DNA: TGTGCCAGCAGACCCCCGGACCTCAATCAGCCCCAGCATTTT.

This clonotype was found a few times. The V gene is TRBV7-6, the J gene TRBJ2-7, with D unclear. This CDR3 spans 14 amino acids. V shed 3 bases and J shed 2 bases, with 11 bases lying between them. The germline V gene encodes CDR1 SGHVS and CDR2 FNYEAQ. The CDR3 DNA sequence: TGTGCCAGCAGCTTTCTTGCGTCCCCCTACGAGCAGTACGTC. Its protein product is CASSFLASPYEQYV.

This clonotype has ten or more counts. This chain links TRBV5-6 with TRBJ1-2, with D possibly being TRBD1 (6 bases). Trimming pared 2 bases from V and 4 bases from J, leaving 21 bases between. Germline CDR1 and CDR2: SGHDT and YYEEEE. The CDR3 covers 17 residues. CDR3 in DNA: TGTGCCAGCAGCTTCTTTAGTCCCGGGGGCGCTGGCTATGGCTACACCTTC. This encodes CASSFFSPGGAGYGYTF.